The clone carrying this TCR beta chain was seen a few times. What it binds is unknown. This sample was taken from a study of radiotherapy plus CTLA-4 blockade in lung cancer. Study context: Overall, approximately 18% of patients showed an objective response, while over 25% attained disease control.

Clones were sequenced by immunoSEQ multiplex PCR, and TCRdb holds only the in-frame ones, with some missing. In the table there are roughly 76,000 clones, roughly 69% of which are singletons. General study findings and limits: Interferon-beta, together with early blood T cell clone dynamics, reportedly best predicted response.

V gave up 4 bases and J gave up 1 base, with 10 bases separating them. This CDR3 comprises 14 residues. Looked up from germline, CDR1 is KGHSH and CDR2 is LQKENI. Here the sequenced sample was peripheral blood, taken from a patient treated with radiotherapy plus ipilimumab. The receptor comes from a human donor with non-small cell lung cancer whose response to radiotherapy plus ipilimumab could not be evaluated. V is TRBV18 and J is TRBJ1-1, with D maybe TRBD1 (5 bases). The chain's CDR3 is CASSLQQANTEAFF. The CDR3 coding sequence is TGTGCCAGCTCACTCCAACAGGCGAACACTGAAGCTTTCTTT. Complete variable domain (other parts from reference TRBV18 and TRBJ1-1): NAGVMQNPRHLVRRRGQEARLRCSPMKGHSHVYWYRQLPEEGLKFMVYLQKENIIDESGMPKERFSAEFPKEGPSILRIQQVVRGDSAAYFCASSLQQANTEAFFGQGTRLTVV.